This TCR beta chain stems from a study of blood T cell repertoires in COVID-19. Study-wide context: The United States, Italy and Spain were the sources of the acute and convalescent COVID-19 samples. Sample material is recorded as cDNA or gDNA derived from T cells, B-cell-depleted T cells, or PBMCs.

It was during active infection that Seattle patients were enrolled and then longitudinally followed. Germline assignment: CDR1 MNHEY and CDR2 SVGAGI. The CDR3 runs 13 residues. The V end was cut by 7 bases, the J end by 6 bases, with 13 bases between. Methods used by the authors: Amplification of reference gene primers was used by the study to estimate nucleated cell counts. The data were produced by immunoSEQ multiplex PCR, yet TCRdb's version contains in-frame clones alone and is incomplete. V, J and clone size derive from that table, while D and trimming were established from the DNA sequence. The sample holds about 500,000 clones, roughly nine tenths seen once.

The chain uses TRBV6-5 and TRBJ2-1; unclear D gene. Sequenced: peripheral blood. The source is a woman in her forties or fifties with COVID-19, enrolled during active disease. This chain's CDR3 is CASNALGGNEQFF. The CDR3 DNA sequence: TGTGCCAGCAACGCACTCGGTGGCAATGAGCAGTTCTTC.